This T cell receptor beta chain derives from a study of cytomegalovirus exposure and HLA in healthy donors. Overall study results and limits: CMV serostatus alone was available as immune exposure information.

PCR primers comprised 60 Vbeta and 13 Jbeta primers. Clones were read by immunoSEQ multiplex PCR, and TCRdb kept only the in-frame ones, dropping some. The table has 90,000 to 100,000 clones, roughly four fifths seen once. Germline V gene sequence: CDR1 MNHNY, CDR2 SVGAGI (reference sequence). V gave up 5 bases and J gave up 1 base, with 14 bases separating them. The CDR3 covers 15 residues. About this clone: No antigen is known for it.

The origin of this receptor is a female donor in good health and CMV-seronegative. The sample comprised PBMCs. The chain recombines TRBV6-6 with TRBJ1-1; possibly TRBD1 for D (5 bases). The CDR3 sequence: CASSDQDTPNTEAFF. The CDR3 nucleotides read TGTGCCAGCAGTGACCAGGACACCCCGAACACTGAAGCTTTCTTT.